This T cell receptor (beta chain) appears in the sequencing data of a study of graft-versus-host responses after intestinal transplantation. Study outcomes and limitations: GvH clones occurred in recipient marrow; some first appeared in ileum or blood.

A remark on this clone: Its matching antigen is unknown.

Profiling relied on immunoSEQ multiplex PCR, and the TCRdb table lists in-frame clones only, not all of them. The sample has about 14,000 clones, around 94% seen once. This TCR was recovered from a human patient who received an intestinal transplant, so some T cells may come from the graft donor. Source: PBMCs, taken 9 days after transplant.

The CDR3 coding sequence is TGTGCTAGTGGTCCACCTGGGCAGTTATCCGAAGCTTTCTTT. It codes for CASGPPGQLSEAFF. This rearrangement joins TRBV12-5 to TRBJ1-1; D not certain. V gave up 5 bases and J gave up 8 bases, with 18 bases separating them. The CDR3 contains 14 residues. Germline CDR1 reads LGHNT; CDR2 reads FRNRAP.